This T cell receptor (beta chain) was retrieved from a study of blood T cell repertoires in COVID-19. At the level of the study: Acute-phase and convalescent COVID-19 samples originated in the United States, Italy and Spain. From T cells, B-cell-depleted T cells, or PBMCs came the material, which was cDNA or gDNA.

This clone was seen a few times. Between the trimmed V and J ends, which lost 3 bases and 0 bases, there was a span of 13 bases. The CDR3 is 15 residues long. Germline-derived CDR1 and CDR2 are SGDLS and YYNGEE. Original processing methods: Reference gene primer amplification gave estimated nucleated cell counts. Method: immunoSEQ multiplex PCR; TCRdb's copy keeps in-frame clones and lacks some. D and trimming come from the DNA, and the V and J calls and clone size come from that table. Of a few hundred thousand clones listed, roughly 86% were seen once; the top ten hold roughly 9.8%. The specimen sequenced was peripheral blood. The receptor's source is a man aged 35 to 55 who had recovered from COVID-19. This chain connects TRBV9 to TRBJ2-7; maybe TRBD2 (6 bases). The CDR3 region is CASSAGTLSSYEQYF. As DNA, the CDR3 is TGTGCCAGCAGCGCCGGGACTTTAAGCTCCTACGAGCAGTACTTC.